The 28 T cell receptor beta chains below come from one sample, sequenced in a study of T cell responses to AZD1222 COVID-19 vaccine. The repertoire was sequenced with immunoSEQ multiplex PCR; TCRdb's copy has only in-frame clones and lacks some. The sample has roughly 120,000 clones; over 75% are singletons. This specimen was peripheral blood, taken on day 0 of AZD1222 vaccination. Receptors originate from an adult in good health.

This chain joins TRBV2 and TRBJ1-2; 10 positions agree with TRBD1. The CDR3 consists of 17 residues. CDR1 is SNHLY and CDR2 is FYNNEI in the germline V gene. The J segment lost 3 bases and the V segment lost 6 bases, leaving 13 bases of the junction unmatched. CDR3 residues: CASSNPGTGDGYYGYTF. The CDR3 DNA reads TGTGCCAGCAGCAACCCCGGGACAGGGGACGGTTACTATGGCTACACCTTC.

This clone appeared once. J is TRBJ2-2 and V is TRBV29-1; D uncertain. Deletions cut 5 bases from V and 8 bases from J, with 18 bases between. The CDR3 runs to 14 residues. CDR1 is SQVTM, CDR2 ANQGSEA, per germline. The CDR3 loop reads CSVLAVPRPGELFF. CDR3 nucleotide sequence: TGCAGCGTTCTGGCGGTACCCCGCCCTGGGGAGCTGTTTTTT.

V is TRBV7-9 and J is TRBJ2-1; TRBD2 matches 10 bases. Losses at the gene ends were 6 bases for V and 4 bases for J; bases not matched to a gene: 6. Germline V gene sequence: CDR1 SEHNR, CDR2 FQNEAQ (reference sequence). The CDR3 covers 15 residues. This CDR3 is CASSHSGRLYNEQFF. The CDR3 DNA reads as TGTGCCAGCAGTCATAGCGGGAGGTTGTACAATGAGCAGTTCTTC.

The chain combines TRBV15 with TRBJ1-3; D is unclear. The germline CDR1 and CDR2 sequences are LNHNV and YYDKDF (reference sequence). Trimming took 0 bases from V and 4 from J, leaving 10 bases between them. The CDR3 has 15 amino acids. The CDR3 DNA is TGTGCCACCAGCAGAGATTACCGGGTAGGAAACACCATATATTTT. Encoded protein: CATSRDYRVGNTIYF.

The chain is built from TRBV9 and TRBJ2-5; no firm D call. Germline V CDR1 and CDR2: SGDLS, YYNGEE. Trimming removed 4 bases at V and 5 bases at J, with 12 bases between. The CDR3 extends over 13 amino acids. This CDR3 is CASSPTPWETQYF. In DNA form, the CDR3 reads TGTGCCAGCAGCCCAACCCCGTGGGAGACCCAGTACTTC. Using reference TRBV9 and TRBJ2-5 for the parts outside the CDR3, the full variable domain is DSGVTQTPKHLITATGQRVTLRCSPRSGDLSVYWYQQSLDQGLQFLIQYYNGEERAKGNILERFSAQQFPDLHSELNLSSLELGDSALYFCASSPTPWETQYFGPGTRLLVL.

The gene calls are TRBV11-3 and TRBJ1-1; the D is unclear. V was clipped by 2 bases and J by 4 bases, with 8 bases between them. The germline gives CDR1 SGHNT, CDR2 YENEEA. CDR3 length equals 13 residues. The DNA of the CDR3 is TGTGCCAGCAGCTTATCTGGGTCCACTGAAGCTTTCTTT. Its translation is CASSLSGSTEAFF.

The chain combines TRBV10-2 with TRBJ2-5; no clear D. V dropped 0 bases and J dropped 5 bases, with 13 bases sitting between them. There are 15 residues in the CDR3. Germline V lookup: CDR1 WSHSY, CDR2 SAAADI. DNA of the CDR3: TGCGCCAGCAGTGAGTCGGCTCAGAGTAAGGAGACCCAGTACTTC. This sequence encodes CASSESAQSKETQYF.

The chain uses TRBV27 and TRBJ1-1; D not resolved. V was trimmed by 9 bases and J by 0 bases, leaving 14 bases between them. The germline V gene has CDR1 MNHEY and CDR2 SMNVEV (reference sequence). The CDR3 length is 14 residues. The CDR3 loop is CASTPDGMNTEAFF. CDR3 nucleotides: TGTGCCAGTACACCGGACGGCATGAACACTGAAGCTTTCTTT.

The J gene is TRBJ2-3, the V gene TRBV11-2; the match to TRBD2 covers 7 bases. The CDR3 loop spans 14 amino acids. J gave up 1 base and V 3 bases, and 1 base lay outside the gene matches. The V gene's germline CDR1 is SGHAT and CDR2 FQNNGV. CDR3 nucleotide sequence: TGTGCCAGCAGCTTTGGGGGGGGCACAGATACGCAGTATTTT. Protein: CASSFGGGTDTQYF.

The CDR3 reads CASSVPGADTQYF. The CDR3 DNA reads TGTGCCAGCAGCGTACCGGGGGCAGATACGCAGTATTTT. V usage is TRBV9 and J usage is TRBJ2-3; weak D call: TRBD2 (6 bases). Trimming took 1 base from V and 4 from J, leaving 7 bases between them. CDR3 length equals 13 residues. The germline CDR1 and CDR2 sequences are SGDLS and YYNGEE.

V and J are TRBV6-2 or TRBV6-3 and TRBJ2-1; a possible D gene is TRBD2 (7 bases). The V end was cut by 5 bases, the J end by 6 bases, with 11 bases between. CDR3 length: 13 amino acids. Germline V gives CDR1 MNHEY, CDR2 SVGEGT. CDR3 in DNA: TGTGCCAGCAGTCGGGGAGGGGGCAATGAGCAGTTCTTC. Its protein product is CASSRGGGNEQFF.

V gene TRBV29-1 combines with J gene TRBJ2-3; 10 bases are shared with TRBD2. The CDR3 spans 15 residues. Germline V lookup: CDR1 SQVTM, CDR2 ANQGSEA. V gave up 5 bases and J gave up 3 bases; unmatched junction bases: 8. CDR3 sequence: CSVRPLAGVTDTQYF. CDR3 coding DNA: TGCAGCGTTCGGCCTCTAGCGGGAGTTACAGATACGCAGTATTTT.

This rearrangement joins TRBV27 to TRBJ2-6; D remains ambiguous. CDR1 is MNHEY, CDR2 SMNVEV, per germline (reference sequence). This CDR3 has 15 amino acids. With 6 bases removed from V and 0 bases from J, the gap between germline ends came to 9 bases. The chain's CDR3 is CASRGSPSGANVLTF. The DNA for the CDR3 is TGTGCCAGCAGGGGCAGTCCCTCTGGGGCCAACGTCCTGACTTTC.

V is TRBV19 and J is TRBJ1-4; unclear D gene. CDR1 LNHDA and CDR2 SQIVND come from the germline V gene (reference sequence). The CDR3 extends over 14 amino acids. Between the trimmed V and J ends, which lost 2 bases and 8 bases, there was a span of 12 bases. CDR3 nucleotides: TGTGCCAGTAGTATACGAGGAATGGAGGAAAAACTGTTTTTT. Protein: CASSIRGMEEKLFF.

This sequence joins TRBV5-1 and TRBJ2-1, with D maybe TRBD2 (5 bases). The CDR3 is 14 amino acids. The V end lost 4 bases, the J end lost 3 bases, and 11 bases lay between the germline ends. Germline CDR1 SGHRS, CDR2 YFSETQ. As DNA, the CDR3 is TGCGCCAGCAGCAGAGGACTTGACTACAATGAGCAGTTCTTC. This encodes CASSRGLDYNEQFF.

This clone was counted a single time. The rearrangement links TRBV2 to TRBJ1-2; a weak D match, TRBD1 (5 bases). CDR1 SNHLY and CDR2 FYNNEI come from the germline V gene. Trimming removed 7 bases from V and 4 bases from J, with 16 bases in between. The CDR3 runs 14 residues. The CDR3 is CASMGVGGIYGYTF. Here the CDR3 DNA reads TGTGCCAGCATGGGGGTGGGAGGGATCTATGGCTACACCTTC.

The rearrangement links TRBV5-1 to TRBJ2-7; no firm D call. The CDR3 extends over 13 amino acids. Trimming took 0 bases from V and 12 from J, leaving 16 bases between them. Germline assignment: CDR1 SGHRS and CDR2 YFSETQ. The CDR3 sequence: CASSLERQTTRYF. The CDR3 DNA reads TGCGCCAGCAGCTTGGAACGGCAAACGACGCGGTACTTC.

This clone was seen just once. V is TRBV14 and J is TRBJ2-1; TRBD2 agrees at 9 bases. Germline V lookup: CDR1 SGHDN, CDR2 FVKESK. V lost 1 base, J lost 4 bases, and 5 bases stayed unmatched. The CDR3 length is 16 residues. CDR3 bases: TGTGCCAGCAGCCAAGGTGCAGCGGGAGGATACAATGAGCAGTTCTTC. Its translation: CASSQGAAGGYNEQFF.

The rearrangement joins TRBV12-3 or TRBV12-4 to TRBJ2-3; possibly TRBD2 for D (5 bases). Deletions cut 6 bases from V and 6 bases from J, with 7 bases between. This CDR3 has 11 amino acids. The chain's CDR3 is CASRVADTQYF. CDR3 DNA: TGTGCCAGCAGGGTAGCGGATACGCAGTATTTT.

This chain links TRBV6-5 with TRBJ1-2, with D possibly TRBD1 on 6 matching bases. Germline lookup yields CDR1 MNHEY and CDR2 SVGAGI. V lost 0 bases and J lost 8, with 13 bases in between. The CDR3 runs 14 residues. CDR3 residues: CASSYSPGERGYTF. For the CDR3, the DNA is TGTGCCAGCAGTTACTCGCCAGGGGAACGCGGCTACACCTTC.

The chain is built from TRBV15 and TRBJ2-7; 8 bases fit TRBD2. The CDR3 totals 13 residues. The germline V gene encodes CDR1 LNHNV and CDR2 YYDKDF (reference sequence). V shed 6 bases and J 6 bases; nucleotides not matched to a gene: 7. The CDR3 loop is CATSRREGFEQYF. The CDR3 nucleotides are TGTGCCACCAGTCGACGGGAGGGCTTCGAGCAGTACTTC. Supplemented by reference TRBV15 and TRBJ2-7, the full variable domain reads DAMVIQNPRYQVTQFGKPVTLSCSQTLNHNVMYWYQQKSSQAPKLLFHYYDKDFNNEADTPDNFQSRRPNTSFCFLDIRSPGLGDTAMYLCATSRREGFEQYFGPGTRLTVT.

The rearrangement uses TRBV7-3 and TRBJ2-1, with TRBD1 matching 7 bases. The CDR3 totals 16 residues. J lost 0 bases, V lost 5 bases, and 7 bases had no gene match. Germline V gene sequence: CDR1 SGHTA, CDR2 FQGTGA. The CDR3 loop reads CASSIQGSSSYNEQFF. The CDR3 bases are TGTGCCAGCAGCATACAGGGGTCCAGCTCCTACAATGAGCAGTTCTTC.

This clone was seen a single time. The genes are TRBV4-3 and TRBJ2-5; D perhaps matches TRBD1 (5 bases). From germline, CDR1 is LGHNA and CDR2 YSLEER. This CDR3 is built from 15 residues. V was shortened by 1 base and J by 4 bases, with 13 bases between the two germline ends. The CDR3 DNA is TGCGCCAGCAGCCAAGTCTTACAGGTTTCAGAGACCCAGTACTTC. Residues: CASSQVLQVSETQYF.

This chain connects TRBV19 to TRBJ1-2, with TRBD1 matching 8 bases. This CDR3 has 15 residues. Germline assignment: CDR1 LNHDA and CDR2 SQIVND (reference sequence). Trimming took 4 bases from V and 7 from J; bases not matched to a gene: 11. The DNA for the CDR3 is TGTGCCAGTAGTAGGGGCCCCCTGACAGGGGCTGGCTACACCTTC. It is translated as CASSRGPLTGAGYTF.

This clone was seen a handful of times. The DNA of the CDR3 is TGTGCCAGCAGTTTAGCGATGGGGGGGCTAGCGGACCCTCTAACTCGGTACAATGAGCAGTTCTTC. Protein: CASSLAMGGLADPLTRYNEQFF. The rearrangement links TRBV28 to TRBJ2-1; tentative D call: TRBD2 (7 bases). This CDR3 spans 22 amino acids. Trimming stripped 2 bases from V and 4 bases from J, with 33 bases between. Germline V CDR1 and CDR2: MDHEN, SYDVKM.

This chain uses TRBV19 with TRBJ2-1; no reliable D call. The V and J ends lost 7 bases and 8 bases respectively, with 12 bases between them. CDR1 and CDR2 from the germline V gene are LNHDA and SQIVND (reference sequence). The CDR3 is 12 residues long. This CDR3 reads CASTSRWDEQFF. DNA for the CDR3: TGTGCCAGTACCTCTCGATGGGATGAGCAGTTCTTC.

This chain links TRBV28 with TRBJ1-5; the D gene is possibly TRBD1 (5 bases). Trimming pared 6 bases from V and 3 bases from J, leaving 15 bases between. CDR1 and CDR2 (germline): MDHEN, SYDVKM. The CDR3 has 15 residues. The CDR3 region has the DNA TGTGCCAGCAGGCCCGGGACGCGCGACAATCAGCCCCAGCATTTT. Amino acids: CASRPGTRDNQPQHF. Full variable domain (outside the CDR3, taken from reference TRBV28 and TRBJ1-5): DVKVTQSSRYLVKRTGEKVFLECVQDMDHENMFWYRQDPGLGLRLIYFSYDVKMKEKGDIPEGYSVSREKKERFSLILESASTNQTSMYLCASRPGTRDNQPQHFGDGTRLSIL.

Worth noting for this clone: The sample contains more than one DNA sequence encoding this CDR3. J is TRBJ1-5 and V is TRBV6-2 or TRBV6-3; D possibly corresponds to TRBD1 (5 bases). Germline CDR1 and CDR2: MNHEY and SVGEGT. The length of the CDR3 is 13 residues. V lost 2 bases, J lost 4 bases, and 6 bases lay in between. The CDR3 bases are TGTGCCAGCAGTTACGGGGGTAATCAGCCCCAGCATTTT. As protein: CASSYGGNQPQHF.